This T cell receptor (beta chain) was identified during a study of CD8+ T cells in alopecia areata. Overall study context: Tofacitinib therapy took 6 to 18 months; 6 months off drug came after. Study-level points and caveats: Mouse data revealed clearer TCR sharing than patient data did, a gap possibly tied to HLA. Clonality in lesional scalp, especially alopecia totalis/universalis, exceeded that of normal scalp.

Trimming removed 0 bases at V and 8 bases at J, with 16 bases between. Germline V gene sequence: CDR1 GTSNPN, CDR2 SVGIG (reference sequence). The CDR3 is made up of 15 amino acids. Stated treatment: oral pan-JAK inhibitor, 5-10 mg twice daily. Specimens obtained from alopecia areata patients comprised lesional scalp punch biopsies and peripheral blood. With respect to this clone: Its antigen is unknown.

Extracted from the samples, RNA was reverse transcribed into cDNA to serve as the sequencing template. Profiling relied on immunoSEQ multiplex PCR, and the TCRdb table lists in-frame clones only, not all of them. The repertoire consists of about 190,000 clones, with roughly 60% occurring once and the leading ten covering 1.3%. The receptor's source is a human donor with alopecia areata. Source: CD4+ T cells sorted from blood, taken between weeks 49 and 50, from a patient treated with tofacitinib. The chain employs TRBV30 and TRBJ1-4; D not certain. The CDR3 protein is CAWSVLGREEEKLFF. In nucleotides, the CDR3 is TGTGCCTGGAGTGTACTGGGAAGGGAAGAGGAAAAACTGTTTTTT.